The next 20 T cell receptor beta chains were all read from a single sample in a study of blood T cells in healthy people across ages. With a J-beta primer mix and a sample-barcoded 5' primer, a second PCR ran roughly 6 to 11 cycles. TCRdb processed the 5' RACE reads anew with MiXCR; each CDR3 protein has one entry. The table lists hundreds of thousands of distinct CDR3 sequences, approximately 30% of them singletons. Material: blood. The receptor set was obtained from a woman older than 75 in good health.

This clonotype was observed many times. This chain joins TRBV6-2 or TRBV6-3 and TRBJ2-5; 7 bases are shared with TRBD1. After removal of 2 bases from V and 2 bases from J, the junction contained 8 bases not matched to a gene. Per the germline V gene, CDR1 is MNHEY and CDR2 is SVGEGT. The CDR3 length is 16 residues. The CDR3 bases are TGTGCCAGCAGTTACAGTGGACAGGCGAGTCAAGAGACCCAGTACTTC. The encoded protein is CASSYSGQASQETQYF.

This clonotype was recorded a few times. The CDR3 bases are TGTGCCAGCAGCTCCCGACAGGGGGGGGATGGCTACACCTTC. It encodes CASSSRQGGDGYTF. This chain joins TRBV7-2 and TRBJ1-2, with 9 bases that match TRBD1. The V and J ends lost 4 bases and 6 bases, in that order; junction bases with no gene match: 6. Germline CDR1 is SGHTA and CDR2 is FQGNSA. The CDR3 runs 14 residues.

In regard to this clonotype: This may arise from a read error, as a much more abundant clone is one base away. The CDR3 nucleotides are TGTGCCAGCAGCTCCCTTTCCGGGGGGTTGAATGAGCAGTTCTTC. Its translation: CASSSLSGGLNEQFF. The chain has TRBV5-5 and TRBJ2-1, with 7 bases fitting TRBD2. Losses at the gene ends were 3 bases for V and 7 bases for J; bases not matched to a gene: 10. The germline gives CDR1 SGHKS, CDR2 YYEKEE (reference sequence). The length of the CDR3 is 15 residues.

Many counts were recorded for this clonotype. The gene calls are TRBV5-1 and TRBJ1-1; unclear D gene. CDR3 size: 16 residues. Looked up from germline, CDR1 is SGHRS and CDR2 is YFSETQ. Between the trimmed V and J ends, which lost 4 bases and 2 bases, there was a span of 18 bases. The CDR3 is CASSPTTGVGNTEAFF. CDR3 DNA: TGCGCCAGCAGCCCCACGACGGGCGTGGGAAACACTGAAGCTTTCTTT.

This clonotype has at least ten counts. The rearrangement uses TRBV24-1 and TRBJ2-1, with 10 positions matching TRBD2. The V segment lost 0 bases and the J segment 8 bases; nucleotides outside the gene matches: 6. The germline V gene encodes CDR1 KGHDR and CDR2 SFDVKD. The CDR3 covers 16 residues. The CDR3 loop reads CATSDLKRGGGHEQFF. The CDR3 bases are TGTGCCACCAGTGATTTGAAGCGGGGGGGCGGGCATGAGCAGTTCTTC.

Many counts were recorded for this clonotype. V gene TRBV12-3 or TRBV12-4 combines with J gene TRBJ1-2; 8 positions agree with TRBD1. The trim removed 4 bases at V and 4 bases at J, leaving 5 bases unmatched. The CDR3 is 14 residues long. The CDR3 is CASSSRGQGYGYTF. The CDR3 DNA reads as TGTGCCAGCAGTTCCAGGGGGCAAGGCTATGGCTACACCTTC.

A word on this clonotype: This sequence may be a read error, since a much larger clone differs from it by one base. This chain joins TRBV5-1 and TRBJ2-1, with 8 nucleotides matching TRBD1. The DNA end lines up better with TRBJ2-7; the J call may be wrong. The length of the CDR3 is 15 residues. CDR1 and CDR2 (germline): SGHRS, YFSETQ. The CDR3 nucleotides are TGCGCCAGCAGGTCCTCCGGGACAGGCTACAATGAGCAGTACTTC. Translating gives CASRSSGTGYNEQYF.

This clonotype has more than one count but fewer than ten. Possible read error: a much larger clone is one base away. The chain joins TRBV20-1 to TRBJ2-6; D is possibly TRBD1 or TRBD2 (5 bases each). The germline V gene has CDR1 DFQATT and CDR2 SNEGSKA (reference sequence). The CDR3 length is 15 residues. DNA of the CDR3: TGCAGTGCTAGAGAGGGAGCGTCTGGGGCCAACGTCCGGACTTTC. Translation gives CSAREGASGANVRTF.

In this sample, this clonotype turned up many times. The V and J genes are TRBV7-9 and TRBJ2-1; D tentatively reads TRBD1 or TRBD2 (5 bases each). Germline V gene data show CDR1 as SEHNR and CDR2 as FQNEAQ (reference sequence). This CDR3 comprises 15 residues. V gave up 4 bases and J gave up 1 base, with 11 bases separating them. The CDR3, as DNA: TGTGCCAGCAGCTCTCCCAGGGAGTCCTACAATGAGCAGTTCTTC. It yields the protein CASSSPRESYNEQFF.

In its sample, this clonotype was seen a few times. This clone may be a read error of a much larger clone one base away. The chain's CDR3 is CASSDGLYSNRPQHF. CDR3 coding DNA: TGTGCCAGCAGTGATGGACTGTATAGCAATCGGCCCCAGCATTTT. The rearrangement links TRBV6-1 to TRBJ1-5, with unresolved D. This CDR3 is built from 15 residues. Germline V gene lookup returns CDR1 MNHNS and CDR2 SASEGT.

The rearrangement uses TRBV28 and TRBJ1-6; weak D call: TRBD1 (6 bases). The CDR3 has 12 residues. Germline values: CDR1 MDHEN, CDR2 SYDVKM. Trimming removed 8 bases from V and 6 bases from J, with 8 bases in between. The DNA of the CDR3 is TGTGCCAGCGGGGGCTCTAATTCACCCCTCCACTTT. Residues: CASGGSNSPLHF.

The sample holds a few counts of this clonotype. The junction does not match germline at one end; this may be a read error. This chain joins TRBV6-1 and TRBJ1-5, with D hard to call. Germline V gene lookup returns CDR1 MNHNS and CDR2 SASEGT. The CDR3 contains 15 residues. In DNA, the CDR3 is TGTGCCAGCAGTGAAGAGGGAAATAGCAATCAGCCCCGGCATTTT. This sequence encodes CASSEEGNSNQPRHF.

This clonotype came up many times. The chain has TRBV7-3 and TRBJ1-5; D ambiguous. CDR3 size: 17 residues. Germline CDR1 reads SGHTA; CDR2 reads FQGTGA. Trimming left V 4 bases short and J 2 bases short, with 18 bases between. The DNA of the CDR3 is TGTGCCAGCAGCTCCGGGAGGGTCCGCGAGGGCAATCAGCCCCAGCATTTT. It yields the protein CASSSGRVREGNQPQHF.

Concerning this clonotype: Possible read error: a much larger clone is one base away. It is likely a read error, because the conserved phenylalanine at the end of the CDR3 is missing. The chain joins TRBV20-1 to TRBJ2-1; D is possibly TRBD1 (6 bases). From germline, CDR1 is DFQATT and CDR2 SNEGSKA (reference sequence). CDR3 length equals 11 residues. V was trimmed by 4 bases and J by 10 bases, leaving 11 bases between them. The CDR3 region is CSATQGLEQFL. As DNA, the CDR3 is TGCAGTGCTACACAGGGTTTAGAGCAGTTCCTC.

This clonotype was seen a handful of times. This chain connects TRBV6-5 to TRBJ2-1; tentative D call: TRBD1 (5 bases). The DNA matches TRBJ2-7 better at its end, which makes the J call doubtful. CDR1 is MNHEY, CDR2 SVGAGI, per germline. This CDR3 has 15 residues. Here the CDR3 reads CASSPTTGPYNEQYF. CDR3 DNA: TGTGCCAGCAGCCCGACAACAGGCCCCTACAATGAGCAGTACTTC.

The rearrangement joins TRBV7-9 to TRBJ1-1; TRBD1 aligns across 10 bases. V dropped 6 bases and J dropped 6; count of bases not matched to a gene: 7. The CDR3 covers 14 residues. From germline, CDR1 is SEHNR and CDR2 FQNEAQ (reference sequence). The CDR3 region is CASRETGGNAEAFF. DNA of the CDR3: TGTGCCAGCAGGGAGACAGGGGGCAATGCTGAAGCTTTCTTT.

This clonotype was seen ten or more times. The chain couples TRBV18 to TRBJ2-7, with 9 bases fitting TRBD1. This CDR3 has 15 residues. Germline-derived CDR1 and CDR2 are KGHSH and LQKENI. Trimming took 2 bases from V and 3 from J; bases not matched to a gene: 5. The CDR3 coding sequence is TGTGCCAGCTCACCAATAGGGGACAGGGTCTACGAGCAGTACTTC. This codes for CASSPIGDRVYEQYF.

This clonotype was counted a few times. The CDR3 DNA is TGTGCCAGCAGTTACTTGGACAGGAGCTACGGGCAGTACTTC. This encodes CASSYLDRSYGQYF. The V and J genes are TRBV6-5 and TRBJ2-4, with TRBD1 identical over 7 bases. The germline V gene encodes CDR1 MNHEY and CDR2 SVGAGI. Trimming took 1 base from V and 13 from J; bases not matched to a gene: 10. The CDR3 runs 14 residues.

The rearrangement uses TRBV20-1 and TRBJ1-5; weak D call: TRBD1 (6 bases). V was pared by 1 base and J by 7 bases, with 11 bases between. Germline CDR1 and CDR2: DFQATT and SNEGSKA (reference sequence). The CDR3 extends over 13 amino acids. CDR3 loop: CSARAQGGQPQHF. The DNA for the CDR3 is TGCAGTGCTAGAGCACAGGGAGGACAGCCCCAGCATTTT.

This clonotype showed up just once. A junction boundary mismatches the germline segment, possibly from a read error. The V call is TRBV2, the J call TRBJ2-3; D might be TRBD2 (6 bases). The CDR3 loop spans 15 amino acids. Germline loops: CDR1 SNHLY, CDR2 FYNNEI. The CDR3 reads CASISGLESTDTRYF. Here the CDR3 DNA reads TGTGCCAGCATCTCGGGACTGGAAAGCACAGATACGCGGTATTTT.